Presented here are 22 T cell receptor beta chains from one specimen sequenced in a study of somatic mutations in cytotoxic T cells in rheumatoid arthritis. Profiled with immunoSEQ multiplex PCR; TCRdb holds only in-frame clones, not every one. The sample has 20,000 to 25,000 clones, 86% seen once. Sequenced: CD8+ T cells sorted from blood. The receptor source for this set is a woman in her forties or fifties in good health.

The chain uses TRBV21-1 and TRBJ2-1; TRBD1, the table's D call, lacks a check against the DNA. TRBV21-1 counts as a pseudogene. This CDR3 has 15 residues. CDR3: CASSKRGTGKNEQFF. The CDR3 nucleotides read TGTGCCAGCAGCAAAAGAGGGACAGGGAAAAATGAGCAGTTCTTC.

This clone was seen a few times. The chain has TRBV7-6 and TRBJ1-1, with a possible D match to TRBD1 (5 bases). CDR1 is SGHVS and CDR2 is FNYEAQ in the germline V gene. This CDR3 has 14 residues. Trimming pared 1 base from V and 6 bases from J, leaving 12 bases between. The DNA for the CDR3 is TGTGCCAGCAGCTTAGTTGAGGGGAGAGCTGAAGCTTTCTTT. It encodes CASSLVEGRAEAFF.

The chain carries TRBV5-4 and TRBJ1-5; D remains ambiguous. The germline gives CDR1 SGHNT, CDR2 YYREEE (reference sequence). V was cut by 2 bases and J by 4 bases, with 7 bases left in between. The CDR3 is 13 amino acids. CDR3 nucleotide sequence: TGTGCCAGCAGCTTAAACACTAATCAGCCCCAGCATTTT. The encoded protein is CASSLNTNQPQHF.

CDR3 coding DNA: TGTGCCAGCAGCCCACCGGGACAGGGCCTAACCCAGCATTTT. Residues: CASSPPGQGLTQHF. The chain is built from TRBV7-8 and TRBJ1-5; 9 bases match TRBD1. Unmatched junction bases numbered 10, after V lost 5 bases and J lost 11 bases. The CDR3 spans 14 residues. CDR1 and CDR2 from the germline V gene are SGHVS and FQNEAQ.

The chain is built from TRBV9 and TRBJ2-1; D tentatively reads TRBD1 or TRBD2 (5 bases each). Germline CDR1 SGDLS, CDR2 YYNGEE. With 4 bases removed from V and 10 bases from J, the gap between germline ends came to 21 bases. This CDR3 has 15 residues. CDR3 in amino acids: CASSPRNRTEGEQFF. In DNA form, the CDR3 reads TGTGCCAGCAGCCCTCGGAACAGGACCGAGGGGGAGCAGTTCTTC. Full variable domain (rest looked up from reference TRBV9 and TRBJ2-1): DSGVTQTPKHLITATGQRVTLRCSPRSGDLSVYWYQQSLDQGLQFLIQYYNGEERAKGNILERFSAQQFPDLHSELNLSSLELGDSALYFCASSPRNRTEGEQFFGPGTRLTVL.

This clone ranks as large. The chain carries TRBV5-1 and TRBJ1-1; D perhaps matches TRBD1 (5 bases). This CDR3 contains 15 residues. CDR1 and CDR2 from the germline V gene are SGHRS and YFSETQ. Between the trimmed V and J ends, which lost 0 bases and 6 bases, there was a span of 15 bases. CDR3 in amino acids: CASSLEDTGYPEAFF. The CDR3 DNA follows: TGCGCCAGCAGCTTGGAAGATACAGGATACCCTGAAGCTTTCTTT.

The chain carries TRBV6-4 and TRBJ2-7; D possibly corresponds to TRBD2 (6 bases). Germline V gives CDR1 MRHNA, CDR2 SNTAGT. The length of the CDR3 is 17 residues. CDR3 region: CATSRGSLGGSYYEQYV. CDR3 in DNA: TGTGCCACCAGTCGGGGGAGCCTCGGAGGTAGTTACTACGAGCAGTACGTC.

This chain joins TRBV19 and TRBJ1-5; 7 bases are a match to TRBD1. Looked up from germline, CDR1 is LNHDA and CDR2 is SQIVND (reference sequence). CDR3 size: 11 residues. In nucleotides, the CDR3 is TGTGGTACAGGGGGCAATCAGCCCCAGCATTTT. Amino acid sequence: CGTGGNQPQHF.

The V and J genes are TRBV5-4 and TRBJ1-2, with TRBD1 identical over 10 bases. The trim removed 0 bases at V and 4 bases at J, leaving 3 bases unmatched. The length of the CDR3 is 15 residues. Germline CDR1 and CDR2: SGHNT and YYREEE (reference sequence). The CDR3 spells CASSLGTGGGYGYTF. The CDR3 coding sequence is TGTGCCAGCAGCTTGGGGACAGGGGGAGGCTATGGCTACACCTTC.

By share, this clone ranks as large (0.1 to 1%). This chain uses TRBV4-1 with TRBJ2-2, with 8 bases matching TRBD2. CDR3 length equals 16 residues. CDR1 is MGHRA, CDR2 YSYEKL, per germline. V shed 6 bases and J 4 bases; nucleotides not matched to a gene: 10. The CDR3 loop reads CASRGAGGPSTGELFF. The CDR3, as DNA: TGCGCCAGCAGAGGGGCGGGGGGACCGAGCACCGGGGAGCTGTTTTTT.

CDR3 DNA: TGCGCCAGCAGCCATTTCCGGGCGGAGAAAATCTCTGGGGCCAACGTCCTGACTTTC. Protein product: CASSHFRAEKISGANVLTF. The chain carries TRBV5-1 and TRBJ2-6; D call uncertain. The CDR3 runs 19 residues. Germline V gives CDR1 SGHRS, CDR2 YFSETQ. The V end lost 4 bases, the J end lost 0 bases, and 20 bases lay between the germline ends.

This chain joins TRBV5-8 and TRBJ2-3, with 7 bases lining up with TRBD1. With 4 bases clipped from V and 1 base from J, the junction kept 3 bases outside the gene matches. The germline V gene encodes CDR1 SGHTS and CDR2 YDEGEE. This CDR3 is 14 amino acids long. The CDR3 DNA sequence: TGTGCCAGCAGCCGTGGGACAGGCACAGATACGCAGTATTTT. Protein product: CASSRGTGTDTQYF.

In this sample, this clone turned up a few times. The genes are TRBV4-1 and TRBJ1-5, with no clear D. Trimming removed 1 base at V and 2 bases at J, with 9 bases between. The CDR3 totals 15 residues. Germline-derived CDR1 and CDR2 are MGHRA and YSYEKL. The CDR3 DNA follows: TGCGCCAGCAGCCAAGCGGGGTTTGGCAATCAGCCCCAGCATTTT. Protein: CASSQAGFGNQPQHF.

V is TRBV6-1 and J is TRBJ2-6, with a possible D match to TRBD1 (6 bases). The V end lost 4 bases, the J end lost 0 bases, and 19 bases lay between the germline ends. Germline CDR1 and CDR2: MNHNS and SASEGT. The CDR3 is made up of 19 amino acids. CDR3 in amino acids: CASSALAPGVISGANVLTF. The CDR3, as DNA: TGTGCCAGCAGTGCTCTCGCTCCAGGGGTGATCTCTGGGGCCAACGTCCTGACTTTC.

This clone is a singleton in its sample. The J gene is TRBJ2-5, the V gene TRBV7-7; 7 nucleotides match TRBD1. V gave up 6 bases and J gave up 5 bases; unmatched junction bases: 12. CDR3 length: 15 amino acids. Germline CDR1 SSHAT, CDR2 FNYEAQ (reference sequence). In DNA, the CDR3 is TGTGCCAGCAGTTTTACAGGGGCTACAGAGGAGACCCAGTACTTC. Its translation: CASSFTGATEETQYF.

V is TRBV28 and J is TRBJ1-5; D remains unclear. This CDR3 comprises 12 residues. V was cut by 6 bases and J by 4 bases, with 7 bases left in between. Per the germline V gene, CDR1 is MDHEN and CDR2 is SYDVKM. CDR3 region: CASRDGNQPQHF. The CDR3 DNA is TGTGCCAGCAGGGACGGGAATCAGCCCCAGCATTTT.

This clone appeared a few times. This chain connects TRBV9 to TRBJ2-7; D gene unclear. CDR1 is SGDLS, CDR2 YYNGEE, per germline. The CDR3 is 13 residues long. Trimming took off 0 bases at V and 2 bases at J, with 6 bases between the two ends. The CDR3 region is CASSVGIAYEQYF. In nucleotides, the CDR3 is TGTGCCAGCAGCGTAGGGATAGCCTACGAGCAGTACTTC. The variable domain in full, with the rest retrieved from reference TRBV9 and TRBJ2-7, is DSGVTQTPKHLITATGQRVTLRCSPRSGDLSVYWYQQSLDQGLQFLIQYYNGEERAKGNILERFSAQQFPDLHSELNLSSLELGDSALYFCASSVGIAYEQYFGPGTRLTVT.

The chain employs TRBV2 and TRBJ2-7; the match to TRBD2 covers 8 bases. The germline V gene encodes CDR1 SNHLY and CDR2 FYNNEI. The CDR3 totals 15 residues. The ends lost 2 bases at V and 2 bases at J; junction bases unmatched: 5. The CDR3 DNA is TGTGCCAGCAGTGAATCGGGAGGGAGTGCCTACGAGCAGTACTTC. As protein: CASSESGGSAYEQYF.

This clone has a single count. V and J are TRBV5-6 and TRBJ2-1, with D uncertain. Trimming left V 0 bases short and J 6 bases short, with 13 bases between. CDR1 and CDR2 (germline): SGHDT, YYEEEE. There are 15 residues in the CDR3. Here the CDR3 DNA reads TGTGCCAGCAGCTTGGGAGCGAAAATCCTCAATGAGCAGTTCTTC. Residues: CASSLGAKILNEQFF. Together with reference TRBV5-6 and TRBJ2-1, the CDR3 gives the full variable domain: DAGVTQSPTHLIKTRGQQVTLRCSPKSGHDTVSWYQQALGQGPQFIFQYYEEEERQRGNFPDRFSGHQFPNYSSELNVNALLLGDSALYLCASSLGAKILNEQFFGPGTRLTVL.

The V gene is TRBV6-6, the J gene TRBJ1-3, with D unresolved. Germline lookup yields CDR1 MNHNY and CDR2 SVGAGI (reference sequence). V lost 2 bases to trimming and J lost 1 base, with 12 bases between them. The CDR3 is made up of 16 amino acids. This CDR3 is CASSYTSLASGNTIYF. The CDR3 region has the DNA TGTGCCAGCAGTTACACATCGCTTGCTTCTGGAAACACCATATATTTT.

The chain combines TRBV27 with TRBJ2-2, with 8 positions matching TRBD1. The CDR3 length is 13 residues. With V trimmed by 6 bases and J by 6 bases, 3 bases remained unmatched. Per germline, CDR1 MNHEY and CDR2 SMNVEV (reference sequence). CDR3: CASSTTGAGELFF. DNA of the CDR3: TGTGCCAGCAGCACGACAGGGGCCGGGGAGCTGTTTTTT.

The rearrangement links TRBV2 to TRBJ1-2; 7 bases map to TRBD1. Germline V gives CDR1 SNHLY, CDR2 FYNNEI. CDR3 length: 15 amino acids. J was trimmed by 8 bases and V by 5 bases; bases with no gene match: 14. This CDR3 is CASSSQKGAIDGYTF. CDR3 DNA sequence: TGTGCCAGCAGTTCGCAAAAGGGGGCGATTGACGGCTACACCTTC.